These 8 T cell receptor beta chains share one sample of origin, sequenced in a study of T cells in Graves' hyperthyroidism and ophthalmopathy. Researchers amplified the TCR beta CDR3 regions from RNA transcripts. Primed by the HTBI set, a first-round RT-PCR was run on the TCR CDR3. Each CDR3 protein gets one entry after TCRdb re-called the multiplex PCR reads with MiXCR. The data contain hundreds of thousands of distinct CDR3 sequences, 13% of them singletons. The source material was blood. These receptor sequences come from a young woman with Graves' hyperthyroidism.

This clonotype was seen more than once but under ten times. In DNA, the CDR3 is TGTGCCAGCAGCTTACCAGGAGGCAATCAGCCCCAGCATTTT. Encoded protein: CASSLPGGNQPQHF. The chain joins TRBV7-9 to TRBJ1-5; no firm D call. Trimming removed 2 bases at V and 2 bases at J, with 7 bases between. Germline V CDR1 and CDR2: SEHNR, FQNEAQ (reference sequence). The CDR3 is 14 residues long.

The rearrangement joins TRBV5-6 to TRBJ1-2; TRBD1 matches at 11 bases. Trimming took 4 bases from V and 14 from J; bases not matched to a gene: 13. Per germline, CDR1 SGHDT and CDR2 YYEEEE. The CDR3 loop spans 14 amino acids. The CDR3 loop is CASSNRPGQGVRTF. The CDR3 region has the DNA TGTGCCAGCAGCAACCGACCGGGACAGGGGGTAAGAACCTTC.

To note about this clonotype: Just one base apart from a much larger clone, this may be a read error. The chain has TRBV29-1 and TRBJ1-1, with 10 bases fitting TRBD1. The germline CDR1 and CDR2 sequences are SQVTM and ANQGSEA. This CDR3 is 13 amino acids long. In nucleotides, the CDR3 is TGCAACGTTGACAGGGACAGGGGCACTGAAGCTTTCTTT. Translated: CNVDRDRGTEAFF.

As DNA, the CDR3 is TGCGCCAGCAGCTTGGGTGTCAGGGACCCATGGGGCTACACCTTC. Amino acids: CASSLGVRDPWGYTF. The chain carries TRBV5-1 and TRBJ1-2; weak D call: TRBD1 (5 bases). V dropped 0 bases and J dropped 8 bases, with 17 bases sitting between them. The CDR3 has 15 amino acids. The V gene's germline CDR1 is SGHRS and CDR2 YFSETQ. The full variable domain, rest sourced from reference TRBV5-1 and TRBJ1-2, is KAGVTQTPRYLIKTRGQQVTLSCSPISGHRSVSWYQQTPGQGLQFLFEYFSETQRNKGNFPGRFSGRQFSNSRSEMNVSTLELGDSALYLCASSLGVRDPWGYTFGSGTRLTVV.

This clonotype was counted many times. The chain has TRBV14 and TRBJ1-1; 9 positions agree with TRBD1. From germline, CDR1 is SGHDN and CDR2 FVKESK. The CDR3 consists of 14 residues. V shed 3 bases and J 6 bases; nucleotides not matched to a gene: 5. The CDR3 DNA reads TGTGCCAGCAGCCAGGGGACAGGGAGCGCTGAAGCTTTCTTT. Its protein is CASSQGTGSAEAFF.

This clonotype has a count of ten or more. This chain's CDR3 is CASSLISRSYNSPLHF. The DNA for the CDR3 is TGTGCCAGCAGTTTAATAAGTCGGTCCTATAATTCACCCCTCCACTTT. The chain uses TRBV28 and TRBJ1-6; the D is unclear. The CDR3 extends over 16 amino acids. In germline, CDR1 is MDHEN, CDR2 SYDVKM. V was shortened by 2 bases and J by 1 base, with 9 bases between the two germline ends.

The V call is TRBV7-2, the J call TRBJ2-6; D is unclear. The CDR3 length is 16 residues. CDR1 and CDR2 from the germline V gene are SGHTA and FQGNSA. V was shortened by 1 base and J by 3 bases, with 10 bases between the two germline ends. The chain's CDR3 is CASSLVPADGANVLTF. CDR3 nucleotide sequence: TGTGCCAGCAGCTTAGTCCCGGCGGATGGGGCCAACGTCCTGACTTTC.

This clonotype occurred many times. The chain links TRBV7-8 to TRBJ2-3, with D possibly TRBD2 on 6 matching bases. CDR1 is SGHVS and CDR2 is FQNEAQ in the germline V gene. This CDR3 contains 14 residues. V lost 5 bases to trimming and J lost 2 bases, with 11 bases between them. CDR3 coding DNA: TGTGCCAGCAGCGAGGGAGGATTCACAGATACGCAGTATTTT. Its translation is CASSEGGFTDTQYF.